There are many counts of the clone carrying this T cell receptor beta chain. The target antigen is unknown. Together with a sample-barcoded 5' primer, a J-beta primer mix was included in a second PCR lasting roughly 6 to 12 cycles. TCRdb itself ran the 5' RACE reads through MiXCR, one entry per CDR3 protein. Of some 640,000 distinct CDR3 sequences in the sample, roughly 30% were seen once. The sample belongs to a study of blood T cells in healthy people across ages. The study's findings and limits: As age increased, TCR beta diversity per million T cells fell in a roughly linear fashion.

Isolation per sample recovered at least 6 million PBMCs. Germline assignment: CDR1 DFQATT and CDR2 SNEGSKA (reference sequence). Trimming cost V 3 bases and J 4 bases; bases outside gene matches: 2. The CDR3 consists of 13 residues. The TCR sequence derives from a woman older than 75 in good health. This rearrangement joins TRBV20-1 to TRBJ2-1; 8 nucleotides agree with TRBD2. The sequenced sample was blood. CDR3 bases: TGCAGTGCTAGGTTAGCGGGGTACAATGAGCAGTTCTTC. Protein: CSARLAGYNEQFF.